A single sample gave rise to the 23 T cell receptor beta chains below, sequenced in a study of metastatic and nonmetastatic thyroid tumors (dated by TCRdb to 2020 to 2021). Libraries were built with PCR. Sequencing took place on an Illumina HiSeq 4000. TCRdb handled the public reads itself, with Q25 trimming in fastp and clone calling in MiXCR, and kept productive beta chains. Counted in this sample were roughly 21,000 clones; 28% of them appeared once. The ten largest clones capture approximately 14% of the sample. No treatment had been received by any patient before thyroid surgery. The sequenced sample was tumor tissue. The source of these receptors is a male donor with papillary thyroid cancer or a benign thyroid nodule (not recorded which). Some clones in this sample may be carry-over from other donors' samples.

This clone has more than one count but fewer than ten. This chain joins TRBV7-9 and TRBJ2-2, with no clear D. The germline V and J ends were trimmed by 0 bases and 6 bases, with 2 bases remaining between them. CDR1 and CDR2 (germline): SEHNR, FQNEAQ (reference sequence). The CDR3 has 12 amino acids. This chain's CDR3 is CASSLAAGELFF. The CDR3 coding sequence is TGTGCCAGCAGCTTAGCGGCCGGGGAGCTGTTTTTT.

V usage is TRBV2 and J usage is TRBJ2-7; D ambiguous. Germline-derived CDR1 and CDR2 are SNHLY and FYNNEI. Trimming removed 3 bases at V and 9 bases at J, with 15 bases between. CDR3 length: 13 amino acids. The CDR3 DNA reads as TGTGCCAGCAGTGAGGGGTTTGATGTAGGGCAGTACTTC. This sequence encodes CASSEGFDVGQYF.

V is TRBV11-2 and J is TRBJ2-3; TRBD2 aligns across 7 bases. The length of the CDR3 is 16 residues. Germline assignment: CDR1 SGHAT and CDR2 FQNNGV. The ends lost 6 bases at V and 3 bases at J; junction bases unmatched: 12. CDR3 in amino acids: CASRIGLSGGTDTQYF. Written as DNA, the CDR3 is TGTGCCAGCAGAATCGGACTATCGGGAGGTACAGATACGCAGTATTTT.

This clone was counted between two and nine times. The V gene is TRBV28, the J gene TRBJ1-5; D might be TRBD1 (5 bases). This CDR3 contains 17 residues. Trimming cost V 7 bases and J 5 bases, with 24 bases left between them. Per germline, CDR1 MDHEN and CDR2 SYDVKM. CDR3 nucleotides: TGTGCCAGCACCCCACTAGTGGGGGGTATAGCCGATCAGCCCCAGCATTTT. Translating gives CASTPLVGGIADQPQHF.

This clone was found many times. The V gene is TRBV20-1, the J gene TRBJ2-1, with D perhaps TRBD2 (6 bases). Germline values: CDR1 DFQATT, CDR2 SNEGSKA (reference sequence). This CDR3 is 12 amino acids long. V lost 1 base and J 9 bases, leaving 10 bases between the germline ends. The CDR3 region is CSARGLVGEQFF. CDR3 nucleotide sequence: TGCAGTGCTAGAGGACTAGTCGGTGAGCAGTTCTTC.

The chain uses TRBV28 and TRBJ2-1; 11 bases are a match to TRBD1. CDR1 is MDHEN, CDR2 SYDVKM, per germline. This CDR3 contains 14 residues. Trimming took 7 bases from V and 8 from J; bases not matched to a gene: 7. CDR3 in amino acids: CASNLSDRGHEQFF. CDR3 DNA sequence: TGTGCCAGCAACCTCTCGGACAGGGGGCATGAGCAGTTCTTC.

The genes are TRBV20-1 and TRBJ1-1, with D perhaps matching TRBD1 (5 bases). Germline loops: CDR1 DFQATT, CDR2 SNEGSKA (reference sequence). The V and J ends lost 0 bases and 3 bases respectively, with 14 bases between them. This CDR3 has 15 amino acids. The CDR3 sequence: CSAREGGGRDTEAFF. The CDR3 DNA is TGCAGTGCTAGAGAGGGGGGAGGAAGGGACACTGAAGCTTTCTTT.

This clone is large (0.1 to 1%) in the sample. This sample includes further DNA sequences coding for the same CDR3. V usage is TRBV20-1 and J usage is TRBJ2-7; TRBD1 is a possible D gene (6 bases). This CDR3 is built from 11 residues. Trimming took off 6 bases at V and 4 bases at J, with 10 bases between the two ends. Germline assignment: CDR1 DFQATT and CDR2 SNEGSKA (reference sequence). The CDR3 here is CSAGTGYEQYF. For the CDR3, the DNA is TGCAGTGCGGGTACAGGGTACGAGCAGTACTTC.

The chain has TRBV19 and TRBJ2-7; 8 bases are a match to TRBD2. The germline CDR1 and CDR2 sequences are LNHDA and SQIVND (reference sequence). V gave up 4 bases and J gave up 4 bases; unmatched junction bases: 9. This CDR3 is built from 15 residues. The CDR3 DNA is TGTGCCAGTAGTACACCTTCGAGCGGGAGATACGAGCAGTACTTC. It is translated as CASSTPSSGRYEQYF.

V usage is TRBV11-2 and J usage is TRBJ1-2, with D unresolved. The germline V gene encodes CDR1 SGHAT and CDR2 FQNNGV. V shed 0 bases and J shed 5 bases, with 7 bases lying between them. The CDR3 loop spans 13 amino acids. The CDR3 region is CASSLEVWYGYTF. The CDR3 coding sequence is TGTGCCAGCAGCTTAGAGGTTTGGTATGGCTACACCTTC.

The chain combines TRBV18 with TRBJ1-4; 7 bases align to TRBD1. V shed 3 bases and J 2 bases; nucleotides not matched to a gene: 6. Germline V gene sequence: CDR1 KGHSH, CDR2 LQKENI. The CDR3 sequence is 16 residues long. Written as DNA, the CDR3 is TGTGCCAGCTCACCTTTACCGGGACAGACTAATGAAAAACTGTTTTTT. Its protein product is CASSPLPGQTNEKLFF.

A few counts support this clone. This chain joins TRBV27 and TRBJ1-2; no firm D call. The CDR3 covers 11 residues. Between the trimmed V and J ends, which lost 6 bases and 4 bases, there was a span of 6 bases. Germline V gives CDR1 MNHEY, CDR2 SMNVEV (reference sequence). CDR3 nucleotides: TGTGCCAGCAGCCCAGGCTATGGCTACACCTTC. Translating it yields CASSPGYGYTF.

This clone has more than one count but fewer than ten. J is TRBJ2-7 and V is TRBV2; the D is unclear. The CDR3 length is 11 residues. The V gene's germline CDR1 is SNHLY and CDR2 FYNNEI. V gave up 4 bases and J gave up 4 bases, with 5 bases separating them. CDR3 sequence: CASSVVYEQYF. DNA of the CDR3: TGTGCCAGCAGTGTTGTTTACGAGCAGTACTTC.

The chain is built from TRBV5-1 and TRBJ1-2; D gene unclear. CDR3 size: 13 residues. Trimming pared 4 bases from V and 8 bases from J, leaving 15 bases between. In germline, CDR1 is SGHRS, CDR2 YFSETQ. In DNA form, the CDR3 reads TGCGCCAGCAGCGATCCAGCCGCCGGGGGCTACACCTTC. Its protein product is CASSDPAAGGYTF.

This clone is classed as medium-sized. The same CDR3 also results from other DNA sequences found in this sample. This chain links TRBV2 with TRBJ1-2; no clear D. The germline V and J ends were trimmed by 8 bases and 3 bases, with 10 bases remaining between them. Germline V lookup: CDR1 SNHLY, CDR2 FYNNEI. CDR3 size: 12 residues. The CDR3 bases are TGTGCCAGCGGGCGTGAAGACTATGGCTACACCTTC. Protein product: CASGREDYGYTF.

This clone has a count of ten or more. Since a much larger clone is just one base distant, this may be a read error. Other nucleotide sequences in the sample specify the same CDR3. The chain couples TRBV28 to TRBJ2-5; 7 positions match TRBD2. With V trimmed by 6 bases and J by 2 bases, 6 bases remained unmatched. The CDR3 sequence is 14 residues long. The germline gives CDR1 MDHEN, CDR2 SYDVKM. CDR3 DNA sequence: TGTGCCAGCAGACCACACGGGGGGCAAGAGACCCAGTACTTC. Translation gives CASRPHGGQETQYF.

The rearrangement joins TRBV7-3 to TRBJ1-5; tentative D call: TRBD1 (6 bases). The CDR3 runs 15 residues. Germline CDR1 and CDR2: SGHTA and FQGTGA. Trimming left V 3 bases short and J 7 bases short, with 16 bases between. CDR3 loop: CASSLGAGSWQPQHF. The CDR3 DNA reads TGTGCCAGCAGCTTGGGGGCAGGGTCTTGGCAGCCCCAGCATTTT.

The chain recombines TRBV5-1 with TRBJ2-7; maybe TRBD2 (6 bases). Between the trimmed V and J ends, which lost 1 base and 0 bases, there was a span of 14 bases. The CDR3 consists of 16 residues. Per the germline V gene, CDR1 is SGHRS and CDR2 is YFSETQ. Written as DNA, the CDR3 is TGCGCCAGCAGCTTGCTCCCCAGCGGGCTCTCCTACGAGCAGTACTTC. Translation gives CASSLLPSGLSYEQYF.

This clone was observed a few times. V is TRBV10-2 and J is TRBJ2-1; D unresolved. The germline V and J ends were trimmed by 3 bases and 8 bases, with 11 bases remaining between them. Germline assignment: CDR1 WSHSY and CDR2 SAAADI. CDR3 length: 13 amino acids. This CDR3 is CASSERRNYEQFF. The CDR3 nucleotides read TGCGCCAGCAGTGAAAGGCGGAACTATGAGCAGTTCTTC.

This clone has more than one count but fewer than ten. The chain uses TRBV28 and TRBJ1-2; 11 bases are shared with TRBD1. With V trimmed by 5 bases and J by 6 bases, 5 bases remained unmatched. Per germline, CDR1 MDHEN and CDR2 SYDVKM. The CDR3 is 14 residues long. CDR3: CASSLLDRGHGYTF. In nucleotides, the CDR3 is TGTGCCAGCAGTCTGTTGGACAGGGGGCATGGCTACACCTTC.

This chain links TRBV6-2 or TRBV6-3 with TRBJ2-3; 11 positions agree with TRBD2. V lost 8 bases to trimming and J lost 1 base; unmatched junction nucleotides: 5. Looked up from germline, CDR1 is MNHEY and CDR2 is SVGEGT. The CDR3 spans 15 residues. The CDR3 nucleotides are TGTGCCAGCTCAAGGGGACTAGCGGGCACAGATACGCAGTATTTT. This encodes CASSRGLAGTDTQYF.

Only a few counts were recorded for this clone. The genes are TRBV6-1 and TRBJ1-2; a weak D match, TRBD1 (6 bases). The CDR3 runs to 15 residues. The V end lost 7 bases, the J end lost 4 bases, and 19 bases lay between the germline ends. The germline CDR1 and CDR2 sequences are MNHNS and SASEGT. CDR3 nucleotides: TGTGCCAGCATTCTCCACCGTCAGACAGGCTATGGCTACACCTTC. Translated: CASILHRQTGYGYTF.

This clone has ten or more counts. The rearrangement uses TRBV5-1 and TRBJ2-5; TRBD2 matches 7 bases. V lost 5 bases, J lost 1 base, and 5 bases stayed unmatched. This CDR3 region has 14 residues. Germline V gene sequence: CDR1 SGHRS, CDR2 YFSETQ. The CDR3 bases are TGCGCCAGCAGTGATGCTAGCGGCCAAGAGACCCAGTACTTC. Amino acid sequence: CASSDASGQETQYF.